Listed here is a single TCR beta chain. Its specificity is unknown. This entry comes from a study of Ad26.COV2.S vaccination and SARS-CoV-2 variants. Study-wide findings and caveats: Vaccine recipients had higher spike-specific TCR breadth than placebo recipients.

CDR3 length: 13 amino acids. CDR1 GTSNPN and CDR2 SVGIG come from the germline V gene (reference sequence). Trimming removed 4 bases at V and 7 bases at J, with 11 bases between. Repertoires were generated with immunoSEQ multiplex PCR, while TCRdb's copy carries only in-frame clones and drops some. In the table there are about 97,000 clones, over 60% of which are singletons. The receptor's source is a human donor who had recovered from COVID-19. The input for sequencing was peripheral blood, taken after recovery from COVID-19. The V and J genes are TRBV30 and TRBJ1-6, with D hard to call. DNA of the CDR3: TGTGCCTGGAACGAGCAGTCCAATTCACCCCTCCACTTT. Encoded protein: CAWNEQSNSPLHF.